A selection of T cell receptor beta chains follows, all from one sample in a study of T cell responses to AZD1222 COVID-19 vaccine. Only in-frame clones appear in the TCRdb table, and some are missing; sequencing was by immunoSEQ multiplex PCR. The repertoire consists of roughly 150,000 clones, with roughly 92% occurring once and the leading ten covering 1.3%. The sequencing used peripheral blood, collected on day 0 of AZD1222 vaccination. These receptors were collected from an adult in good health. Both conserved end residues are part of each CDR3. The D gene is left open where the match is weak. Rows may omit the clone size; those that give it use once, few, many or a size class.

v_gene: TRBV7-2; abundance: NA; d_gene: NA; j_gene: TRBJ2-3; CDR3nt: TGTGCCAGCAGCTTAGGGTCCAGCACAGATACGCAGTATTTT; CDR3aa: CASSLGSSTDTQYF
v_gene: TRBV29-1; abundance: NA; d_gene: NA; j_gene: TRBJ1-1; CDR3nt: TGCAGCGTTGGGGCAGGGCCTTCGAACACTGAAGCTTTCTTT; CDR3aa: CSVGAGPSNTEAFF
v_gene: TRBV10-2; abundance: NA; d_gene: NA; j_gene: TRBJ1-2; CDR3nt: TGCGCCAGCAGTATGCAGGCGGTGAGCTATGGCTACACCTTC; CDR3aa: CASSMQAVSYGYTF
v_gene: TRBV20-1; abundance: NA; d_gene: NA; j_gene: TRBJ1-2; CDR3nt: TGCAGTGCCAAAGGACCGGTTGGCTACACCTTC; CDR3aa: CSAKGPVGYTF
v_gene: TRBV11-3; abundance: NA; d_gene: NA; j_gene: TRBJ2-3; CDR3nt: TGTGCCAGCAGCTACCAGACAGGCGCGAGCACAGATACGCAGTATTTT; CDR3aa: CASSYQTGASTDTQYF
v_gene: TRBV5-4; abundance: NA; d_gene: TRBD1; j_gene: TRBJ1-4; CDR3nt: TGTGCCAGCAGCGGGGGGCGGGACAGGGATGAAAAACTGTTTTTT; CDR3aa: CASSGGRDRDEKLFF
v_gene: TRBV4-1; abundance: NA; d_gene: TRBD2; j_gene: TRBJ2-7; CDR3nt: TGCGCCAGCAGCCAAGATGCGGGCGGTCGGAGCGGGGGGTCCCCCACCTACGAGCAGTACTTC; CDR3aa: CASSQDAGGRSGGSPTYEQYF
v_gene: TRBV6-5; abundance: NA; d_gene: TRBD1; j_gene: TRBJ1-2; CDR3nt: TGTGCCAGCCGAGCCGGGGACAGAGGCTATGGCTACACCTTC; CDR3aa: CASRAGDRGYGYTF
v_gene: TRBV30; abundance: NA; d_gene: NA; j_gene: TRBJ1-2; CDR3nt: TGTGCCTGGGGTGACAGGAGACCCTATGGCTACACCTTC; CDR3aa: CAWGDRRPYGYTF
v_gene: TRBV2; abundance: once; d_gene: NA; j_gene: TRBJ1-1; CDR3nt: TGTGCCAGCAGCGGCGGACAGATGAACACTGAAGCTTTCTTT; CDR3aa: CASSGGQMNTEAFF
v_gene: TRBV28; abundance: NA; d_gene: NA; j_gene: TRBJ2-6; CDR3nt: TGTGCCAGCAGTCCGGCGGGGACGCCTCTGGGGGCCAACGTCCTGACTTTC; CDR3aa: CASSPAGTPLGANVLTF
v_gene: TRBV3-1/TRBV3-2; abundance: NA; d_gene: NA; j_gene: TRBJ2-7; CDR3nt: TGTGCCAGCAGTAGGGATACAGTATCCGAGCAGTACTTC; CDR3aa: CASSRDTVSEQYF
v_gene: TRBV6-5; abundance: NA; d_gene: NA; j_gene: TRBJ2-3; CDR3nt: TGTGCCAGCAGGTCGTCCGGAGATACGCAGTATTTT; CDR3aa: CASRSSGDTQYF
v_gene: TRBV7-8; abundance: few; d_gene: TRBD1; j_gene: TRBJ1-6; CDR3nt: TGTGCCAGCAGCCTCACGCCGGCCGGGACAGGCTTTAATTCACCCCTCCACTTT; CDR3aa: CASSLTPAGTGFNSPLHF
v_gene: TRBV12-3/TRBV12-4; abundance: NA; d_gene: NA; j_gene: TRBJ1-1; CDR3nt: TGTGCCAGCACCGGACCCCCGGGCACTGAAGCTTTCTTT; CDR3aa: CASTGPPGTEAFF
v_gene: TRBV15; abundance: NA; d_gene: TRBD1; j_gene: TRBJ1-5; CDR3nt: TGTGCCACCAGCAGACCCAAAACAGGGGCTAGCAATCAGCCCCAGCATTTT; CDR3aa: CATSRPKTGASNQPQHF
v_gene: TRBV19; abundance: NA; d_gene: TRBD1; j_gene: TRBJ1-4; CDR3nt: TGTGCCAGTAGTACAACAGGGGGCGGAGGTGAAAAACTGTTTTTT; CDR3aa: CASSTTGGGGEKLFF
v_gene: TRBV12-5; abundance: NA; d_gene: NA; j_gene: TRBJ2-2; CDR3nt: TGTGCTAGTGGTTTGTGGGTAGGTGAGGCCGGGGAGCTGTTTTTT; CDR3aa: CASGLWVGEAGELFF
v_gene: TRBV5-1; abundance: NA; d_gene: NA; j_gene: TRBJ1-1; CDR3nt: TGCGCCAGCAGCCCGCCCAGGGCGTATGAAGCTTTCTTT; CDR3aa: CASSPPRAYEAFF
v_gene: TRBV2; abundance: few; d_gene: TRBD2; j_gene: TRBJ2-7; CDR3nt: TGTGCCAGCAGTCTTAGCGGGTACGAGCAGTACTTC; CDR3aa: CASSLSGYEQYF
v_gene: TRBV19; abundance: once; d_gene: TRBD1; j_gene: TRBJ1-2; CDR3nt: TGTGCCAGTAGTACACCCGGGACAGTCTATGGCTACACCTTC; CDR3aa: CASSTPGTVYGYTF
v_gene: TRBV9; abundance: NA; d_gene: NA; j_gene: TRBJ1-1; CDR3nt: TGTGCCAGCAGCGTAGCAGGGCCCACTGAAGCTTTCTTT; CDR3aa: CASSVAGPTEAFF
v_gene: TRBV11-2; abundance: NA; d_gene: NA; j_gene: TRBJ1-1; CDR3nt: TGTGCCAGCAGCCCGGCGGGGGTGAACACTGAAGCTTTCTTT; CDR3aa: CASSPAGVNTEAFF
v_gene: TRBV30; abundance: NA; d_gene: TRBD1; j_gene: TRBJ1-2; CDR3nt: TGTGCCTGGAGTGGACAGGGAGTATTCTATGGCTACACCTTC; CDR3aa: CAWSGQGVFYGYTF
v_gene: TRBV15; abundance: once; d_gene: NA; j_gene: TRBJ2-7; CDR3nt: TGTGCACCCCTCCAAGAGCAGTACTTC; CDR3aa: CAPLQEQYF
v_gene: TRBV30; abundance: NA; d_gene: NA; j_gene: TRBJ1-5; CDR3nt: TGTGCCTGGAGGGGGGCACAACAGCCCCAGCATTTT; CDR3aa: CAWRGAQQPQHF
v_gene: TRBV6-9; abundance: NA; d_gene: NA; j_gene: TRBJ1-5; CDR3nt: TGTGCCAGTTGTTGGGGCGGGCTAAATCAGCCCCAGCATTTT; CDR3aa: CASCWGGLNQPQHF
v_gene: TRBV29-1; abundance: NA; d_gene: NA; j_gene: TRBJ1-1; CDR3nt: TGCAGCGTTGAAAAGGGGCGGTCGAACACTGAAGCTTTCTTT; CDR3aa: CSVEKGRSNTEAFF
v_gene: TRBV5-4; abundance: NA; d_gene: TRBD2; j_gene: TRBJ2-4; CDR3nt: TGTGCCAGCAGCCCCCCGGGGGGGGGCGGATTAAGGGCCAAAAACATTCAGTACTTC; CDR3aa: CASSPPGGGGLRAKNIQYF
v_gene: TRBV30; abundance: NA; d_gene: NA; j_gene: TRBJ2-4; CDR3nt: TGTGCCTGGAGCGGTATCGGAAGAATTCAGTACTTC; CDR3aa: CAWSGIGRIQYF
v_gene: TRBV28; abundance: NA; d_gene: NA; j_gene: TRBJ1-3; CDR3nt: TGTGCCAGCAGTTTGTCCCCGACAGCTGGAAACACCATATATTTT; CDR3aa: CASSLSPTAGNTIYF
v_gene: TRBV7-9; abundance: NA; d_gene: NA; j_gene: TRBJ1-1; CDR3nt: TGTGCCAGCAGCTTTCTCCGTACGACTGAAGCTTTCTTT; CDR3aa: CASSFLRTTEAFF
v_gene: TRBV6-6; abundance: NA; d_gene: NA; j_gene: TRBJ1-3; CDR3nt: TGTGCCAGCAGTTTGGGGATCTCTGGAAACACCATATATTTT; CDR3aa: CASSLGISGNTIYF
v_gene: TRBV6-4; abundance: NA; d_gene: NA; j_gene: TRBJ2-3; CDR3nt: TGTGCCAGCAGTGACGCCGACACAGATACGCAGTATTTT; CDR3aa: CASSDADTDTQYF
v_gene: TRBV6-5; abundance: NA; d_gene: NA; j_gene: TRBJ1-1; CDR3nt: TGTGCCAGCAGTTCTTTAGGGGCCGTTAAGGCAGCTTTCTTT; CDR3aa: CASSSLGAVKAAFF
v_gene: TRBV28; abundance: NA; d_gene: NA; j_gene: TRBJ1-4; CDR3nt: TGTGCCAGCCGAGAACTAGGACAGTTGAATGAAAAACTGTTTTTT; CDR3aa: CASRELGQLNEKLFF
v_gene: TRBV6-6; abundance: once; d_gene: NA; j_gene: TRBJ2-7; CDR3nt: TGTGCCAGCCTCTTCGGCCGCGAGCAGTACTTC; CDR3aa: CASLFGREQYF
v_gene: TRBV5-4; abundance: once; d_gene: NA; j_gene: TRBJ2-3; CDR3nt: TGTGCCAGCAGCCCCAAGAGCGCGGGATTCACAGATACGCAGTATTTT; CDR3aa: CASSPKSAGFTDTQYF
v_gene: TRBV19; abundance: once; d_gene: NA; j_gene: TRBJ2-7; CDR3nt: TGTGCCAGTAGTACCGCCCAGGGTAGGTACGAGCAGTACTTC; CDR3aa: CASSTAQGRYEQYF
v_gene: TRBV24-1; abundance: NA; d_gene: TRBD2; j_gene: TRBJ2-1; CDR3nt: TGTGCCACCAGTGATAGACTAGCGGTTTCCTACAATGAGCAGTTCTTC; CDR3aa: CATSDRLAVSYNEQFF
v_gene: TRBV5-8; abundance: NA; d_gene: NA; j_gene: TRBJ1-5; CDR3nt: TGTGCCAGTCGGAGGAGGTATAGCAATCAGCCCCAGCATTTT; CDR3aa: CASRRRYSNQPQHF
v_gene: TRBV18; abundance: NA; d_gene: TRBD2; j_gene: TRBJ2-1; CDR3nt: TGTGCCAGCTCACCTCTAGCGGAGCCAAACAATGAGCAGTTCTTC; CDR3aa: CASSPLAEPNNEQFF
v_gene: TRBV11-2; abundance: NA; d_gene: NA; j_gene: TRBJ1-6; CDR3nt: TGTGCCAGCTCTCCGGCTTTCTATAATTCACCCCTCCACTTT; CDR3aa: CASSPAFYNSPLHF